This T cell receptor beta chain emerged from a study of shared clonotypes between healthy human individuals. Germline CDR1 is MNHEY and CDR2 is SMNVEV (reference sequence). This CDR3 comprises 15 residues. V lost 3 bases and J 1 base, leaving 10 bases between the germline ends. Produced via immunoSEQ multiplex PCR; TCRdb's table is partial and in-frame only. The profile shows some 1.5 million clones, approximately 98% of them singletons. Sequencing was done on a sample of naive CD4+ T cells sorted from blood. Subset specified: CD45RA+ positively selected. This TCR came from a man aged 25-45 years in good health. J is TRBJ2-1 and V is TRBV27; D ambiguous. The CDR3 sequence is CASSFDERSYNEQFF. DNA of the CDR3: TGTGCCAGCAGTTTCGACGAAAGGTCCTACAATGAGCAGTTCTTC.